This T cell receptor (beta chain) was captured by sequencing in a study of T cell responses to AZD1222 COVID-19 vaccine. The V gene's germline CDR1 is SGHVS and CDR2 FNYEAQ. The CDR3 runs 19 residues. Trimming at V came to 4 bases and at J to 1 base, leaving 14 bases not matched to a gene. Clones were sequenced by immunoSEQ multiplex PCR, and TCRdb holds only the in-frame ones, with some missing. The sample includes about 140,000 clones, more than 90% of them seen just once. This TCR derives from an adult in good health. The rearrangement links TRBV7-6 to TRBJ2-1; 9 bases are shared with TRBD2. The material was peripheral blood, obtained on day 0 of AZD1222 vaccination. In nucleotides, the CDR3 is TGTGCCAGCAGCTCTAGTACGCGCGGGAGGGGAAGTTCCTACAATGAGCAGTTCTTC. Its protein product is CASSSSTRGRGSSYNEQFF.